These 29 T cell receptor beta chains were all obtained from the same sample, sequenced in a study of T cell responses to AZD1222 COVID-19 vaccine. Sequencing used immunoSEQ multiplex PCR; TCRdb keeps in-frame clones, though not all of them. The repertoire holds about 150,000 clones, with 90% to 95% as singletons. The sequencing used peripheral blood, collected on day 0 of AZD1222 vaccination. The source of these receptors is an adult in good health.

The rearrangement links TRBV5-8 to TRBJ1-6; D is unresolved. From germline, CDR1 is SGHTS and CDR2 YDEGEE. The CDR3 totals 15 residues. The V end lost 6 bases, the J end lost 4 bases, and 14 bases lay between the germline ends. CDR3 loop: CASTSGRLYNSPLHF. The CDR3 coding sequence is TGTGCCAGCACCTCTGGTCGTCTTTATAATTCACCCCTCCACTTT.

The chain recombines TRBV7-9 with TRBJ1-5, with TRBD1 as a possible D gene (5 bases). Between the trimmed V and J ends, which lost 4 bases and 7 bases, there was a span of 11 bases. This CDR3 comprises 13 residues. Germline-derived CDR1 and CDR2 are SEHNR and FQNEAQ (reference sequence). For the CDR3, the DNA is TGTGCCAGCAGCTCGAGGGGTTGGCAGCCCCAGCATTTT. As protein: CASSSRGWQPQHF.

V usage is TRBV2 and J usage is TRBJ2-7; 8 bases fit TRBD1. With V trimmed by 4 bases and J by 6 bases, 8 bases remained unmatched. CDR3 length: 14 amino acids. Germline V lookup: CDR1 SNHLY, CDR2 FYNNEI. The CDR3, as DNA: TGTGCCAGCAGTGGAAAAGACAGGGGAGGCGAGCAGTACTTC. Translated, it gives CASSGKDRGGEQYF.

The J gene is TRBJ1-2, the V gene TRBV20-1; D is uncertain. The germline V gene encodes CDR1 DFQATT and CDR2 SNEGSKA (reference sequence). This CDR3 comprises 11 residues. The V end lost 6 bases, the J end lost 3 bases, and 8 bases lay between the germline ends. As DNA, the CDR3 is TGCAGTGCCCATAAAGACTATGGCTACACCTTC. It is translated as CSAHKDYGYTF.

The chain couples TRBV3-1 (or the pseudogene TRBV3-2) to TRBJ2-5; 9 bases agree with TRBD2. The V and J ends lost 3 bases and 2 bases, in that order; junction bases with no gene match: 4. The CDR3 is 15 amino acids. Germline CDR1 is LGHDT and CDR2 is YNNKEL (reference sequence). This chain's CDR3 is CASSQFSGGQETQYF. The CDR3, as DNA: TGTGCCAGCAGCCAGTTCAGCGGGGGGCAAGAGACCCAGTACTTC.

J is TRBJ2-2 and V is TRBV5-8, with D tentatively TRBD1 (6 bases). This CDR3 comprises 15 residues. Between the trimmed V and J ends, which lost 4 bases and 1 base, there was a span of 11 bases. Germline loops: CDR1 SGHTS, CDR2 YDEGEE. The DNA of the CDR3 is TGTGCCAGCAGCCTGGACAGCATGAACACCGGGGAGCTGTTTTTT. The encoded protein is CASSLDSMNTGELFF. The whole variable domain, filled in from reference TRBV5-8 and TRBJ2-2, reads EAGVTQSPTHLIKTRGQQATLRCSPISGHTSVYWYQQALGLGLQFLLWYDEGEERNRGNFPPRFSGRQFPNYSSELNVNALELEDSALYLCASSLDSMNTGELFFGEGSRLTVL.

The genes are TRBV5-8 and TRBJ1-5; D ambiguous. V shed 4 bases and J shed 2 bases, with 16 bases lying between them. CDR1 and CDR2 (germline): SGHTS, YDEGEE. This CDR3 is built from 16 residues. The CDR3 is CASSLRTGYRNQPQHF. The CDR3 nucleotides read TGTGCCAGCAGCCTCCGGACGGGGTACCGCAATCAGCCCCAGCATTTT.

This clone has ten or more counts. The chain combines TRBV6-2 or TRBV6-3 with TRBJ2-3; no definite D call. V lost 0 bases to trimming and J lost 7 bases, with 17 bases between them. CDR1 is MNHEY, CDR2 SVGEGT, per germline. The CDR3 extends over 16 amino acids. DNA for the CDR3: TGTGCCAGCAGTTACTCTTCCGAGGAGCACAGAAATACGCAGTATTTT. Encoded protein: CASSYSSEEHRNTQYF.

V is TRBV7-9 and J is TRBJ2-5; 9 bases agree with TRBD2. CDR1 and CDR2 (germline): SEHNR, FQNEAQ (reference sequence). The CDR3 is 14 residues long. J gave up 5 bases and V 3 bases, and 4 bases lay outside the gene matches. The CDR3 DNA is TGTGCCAGCAGCTTTAGCGGGAGCGGGGAGACCCAGTACTTC. Its translation: CASSFSGSGETQYF.

The chain carries TRBV24-1 and TRBJ2-1, with D possibly TRBD1 on 6 matching bases. Germline CDR1 is KGHDR and CDR2 is SFDVKD. CDR3 length equals 11 residues. The germline V and J ends were trimmed by 5 bases and 9 bases, with 7 bases remaining between them. The CDR3 sequence is CATSGRGEQFF. The CDR3 nucleotides read TGTGCCACCAGTGGCAGGGGTGAGCAGTTCTTC.

This chain uses TRBV6-5 with TRBJ1-1; D uncertain. This CDR3 contains 13 residues. Germline-derived CDR1 and CDR2 are MNHEY and SVGAGI. V was trimmed by 6 bases and J by 0 bases, leaving 8 bases between them. The CDR3 DNA reads as TGTGCCAGCAGGATACAGATGAACACTGAAGCTTTCTTT. It specifies CASRIQMNTEAFF.

The table lists this clone with a count of one. The J gene is TRBJ1-5, the V gene TRBV6-1; D gene unclear. In germline, CDR1 is MNHNS, CDR2 SASEGT. The CDR3 runs to 12 residues. V lost 3 bases and J 5 bases, leaving 5 bases between the germline ends. In DNA form, the CDR3 reads TGTGCCAGCAGTGACCCGTATCAGCCCCAGCATTTT. This sequence encodes CASSDPYQPQHF.

The rearrangement joins TRBV19 to TRBJ1-6; D not resolved. CDR1 and CDR2 (germline): LNHDA, SQIVND (reference sequence). V lost 7 bases, J lost 6 bases, and 16 bases lay in between. The CDR3 is 15 residues long. The CDR3 protein is CASTGFGVGNSPLHF. The CDR3 DNA follows: TGTGCCAGTACGGGGTTTGGGGTTGGTAATTCACCCCTCCACTTT. The full variable domain, rest sourced from reference TRBV19 and TRBJ1-6, is DGGITQSPKYLFRKEGQNVTLSCEQNLNHDAMYWYRQDPGQGLRLIYYSQIVNDFQKGDIAEGYSVSREKKESFPLTVTSAQKNPTAFYLCASTGFGVGNSPLHFGNGTRLTVT.

The chain links TRBV29-1 to TRBJ2-1; 10 bases map to TRBD2. V lost 7 bases to trimming and J lost 8 bases; unmatched junction nucleotides: 17. Germline V gene sequence: CDR1 SQVTM, CDR2 ANQGSEA. This CDR3 region has 16 residues. CDR3 sequence reads: CSGGGASGSTRDEQFF. The CDR3 DNA sequence: TGCAGCGGGGGCGGGGCTAGCGGGAGTACCAGGGATGAGCAGTTCTTC.

The chain is built from TRBV6-5 and TRBJ2-3, with D maybe TRBD2 (6 bases). Per germline, CDR1 MNHEY and CDR2 SVGAGI. This CDR3 contains 15 residues. Trimming cost V 7 bases and J 2 bases, with 16 bases left between them. The CDR3 reads CASKEGPSITDTQYF. CDR3 in DNA: TGTGCCAGCAAGGAGGGGCCGTCTATCACAGATACGCAGTATTTT.

The chain recombines TRBV28 with TRBJ2-7; the match to TRBD2 covers 9 bases. CDR1 and CDR2 (germline): MDHEN, SYDVKM. The CDR3 sequence is 16 residues long. V dropped 6 bases and J dropped 5; count of bases not matched to a gene: 14. The CDR3 spells CASSPPRGSGSDEQYF. The CDR3 DNA follows: TGTGCCAGCAGCCCCCCACGGGGTAGCGGGAGTGACGAGCAGTACTTC.

The chain combines TRBV2 with TRBJ2-1; D not certain. CDR1 and CDR2 (germline): SNHLY, FYNNEI. Trimming cost V 6 bases and J 7 bases, with 19 bases left between them. The length of the CDR3 is 15 residues. DNA of the CDR3: TGTGCCAGCAGCCCACCAGACTTGATCCCAAATGAGCAGTTCTTC. Protein product: CASSPPDLIPNEQFF.

The chain carries TRBV10-3 and TRBJ1-2; no clear D gene. V shed 2 bases and J shed 4 bases, with 11 bases lying between them. This CDR3 is built from 14 residues. Germline lookup yields CDR1 ENHRY and CDR2 SYGVKD. The CDR3 nucleotides are TGTGCCATCAGTGAGAGGGCAGCGGGCTATGGCTACACCTTC. The encoded protein is CAISERAAGYGYTF.

V gene TRBV28 combines with J gene TRBJ2-7; possible D gene TRBD2, 6 bases. The V and J ends lost 7 bases and 3 bases respectively, with 10 bases between them. The CDR3 is 12 residues long. The V gene's germline CDR1 is MDHEN and CDR2 SYDVKM. The CDR3 nucleotides read TGTGCCAGCAACCGGGGGTTCTACGAGCAGTACTTC. Protein product: CASNRGFYEQYF.

The CDR3 spells CAVRQGANYGYTF. The CDR3 bases are TGTGCCGTAAGACAGGGGGCTAACTATGGCTACACCTTC. The chain combines TRBV2 with TRBJ1-2, with 9 bases aligning to TRBD1. The V gene end was trimmed by 11 bases and the J gene end by 0 bases; junction bases not matched to a gene: 4. Germline loops: CDR1 SNHLY, CDR2 FYNNEI. The CDR3 spans 13 residues. The full variable domain, rest sourced from reference TRBV2 and TRBJ1-2, is EPEVTQTPSHQVTQMGQEVILRCVPISNHLYFYWYRQILGQKVEFLVSFYNNEISEKSEIFDDQFSVERPDGSNFTLKIRSTKLEDSAMYFCAVRQGANYGYTFGSGTRLTVV.

This chain uses TRBV19 with TRBJ2-4; D gene ambiguous. Germline CDR1 reads LNHDA; CDR2 reads SQIVND (reference sequence). V lost 2 bases to trimming and J lost 0 bases, with 2 bases between them. The CDR3 totals 13 residues. The chain's CDR3 is CASSILAKNIQYF. The CDR3 region has the DNA TGTGCCAGTAGTATACTAGCCAAAAACATTCAGTACTTC.

The chain has TRBV4-3 and TRBJ1-2, with D perhaps TRBD1 (5 bases). V was pared by 0 bases and J by 6 bases, with 11 bases between. Germline V CDR1 and CDR2: LGHNA, YSLEER. The CDR3 is made up of 14 amino acids. The CDR3 region has the DNA TGCGCCAGCAGCCAAGATCAGGGAAGGGATGGCTACACCTTC. Protein: CASSQDQGRDGYTF.

The chain is built from TRBV28 and TRBJ2-5; D is unresolved. The germline V and J ends were trimmed by 6 bases and 5 bases, with 4 bases remaining between them. CDR1 and CDR2 (germline): MDHEN, SYDVKM. The length of the CDR3 is 10 residues. CDR3 protein: CASRRETQYF. The CDR3 nucleotides are TGTGCCAGCAGGCGGGAGACCCAGTACTTC.

V is TRBV4-3 and J is TRBJ1-3, with 7 nucleotides matching TRBD1. With 0 bases clipped from V and 0 bases from J, the junction kept 8 bases outside the gene matches. From germline, CDR1 is LGHNA and CDR2 YSLEER. The CDR3 loop spans 18 amino acids. The CDR3 reads CASSQDTTGLSSGNTIYF. The CDR3 DNA follows: TGCGCCAGCAGCCAAGATACGACAGGGTTAAGCTCTGGAAACACCATATATTTT.

The chain links TRBV27 to TRBJ1-2, with 7 bases matching TRBD1. The CDR3 extends over 16 amino acids. V shed 5 bases, J shed 1 base, and the junction held 10 bases outside the gene matches. The germline V gene has CDR1 MNHEY and CDR2 SMNVEV (reference sequence). The CDR3 nucleotides are TGTGCCAGCAGTAGAGGACAGGCTGCCGTTAACTATGGCTACACCTTC. This codes for CASSRGQAAVNYGYTF.

CDR3 protein: CASSQSEQREQYF. DNA for the CDR3: TGTGCCAGCAGCCAATCGGAACAACGCGAGCAGTACTTC. The rearrangement joins TRBV3-1 (or the pseudogene TRBV3-2) to TRBJ2-7; no reliable D call. V gave up 2 bases and J gave up 6 bases, with 11 bases separating them. Germline CDR1 LGHDT, CDR2 YNNKEL (reference sequence). The CDR3 has 13 amino acids.

The chain combines TRBV6-1 with TRBJ2-7; D may be TRBD1 (6 bases). The CDR3 is 16 amino acids. Looked up from germline, CDR1 is MNHNS and CDR2 is SASEGT. Trimming shortened V by 2 bases and J by 3 bases, and 17 bases separated the two germline ends. The CDR3 loop reads CASSESLGAGIYEQYF. The CDR3 DNA sequence: TGTGCCAGCAGTGAATCCTTGGGGGCAGGTATCTACGAGCAGTACTTC.

V is TRBV18 and J is TRBJ1-4, with D possibly TRBD1 on 6 matching bases. Germline V CDR1 and CDR2: KGHSH, LQKENI. The CDR3 runs 15 residues. Between the trimmed V and J ends, which lost 1 base and 6 bases, there was a span of 12 bases. The CDR3 region is CASSPRGDTYEKLFF. Written as DNA, the CDR3 is TGTGCCAGCTCACCACGGGGGGACACTTATGAAAAACTGTTTTTT. Full variable domain (missing parts from reference TRBV18 and TRBJ1-4): NAGVMQNPRHLVRRRGQEARLRCSPMKGHSHVYWYRQLPEEGLKFMVYLQKENIIDESGMPKERFSAEFPKEGPSILRIQQVVRGDSAAYFCASSPRGDTYEKLFFGSGTQLSVL.

The rearrangement joins TRBV7-6 to TRBJ2-3; D is perhaps TRBD2 (7 bases). Trimming stripped 8 bases from V and 0 bases from J, with 24 bases between. The CDR3 spans 18 residues. CDR1 and CDR2 (germline): SGHVS, FNYEAQ. The CDR3: CASSPTRRGGSSTDTQYF. The CDR3, as DNA: TGTGCCAGCTCCCCGACCAGGCGCGGGGGCTCTAGCACAGATACGCAGTATTTT.